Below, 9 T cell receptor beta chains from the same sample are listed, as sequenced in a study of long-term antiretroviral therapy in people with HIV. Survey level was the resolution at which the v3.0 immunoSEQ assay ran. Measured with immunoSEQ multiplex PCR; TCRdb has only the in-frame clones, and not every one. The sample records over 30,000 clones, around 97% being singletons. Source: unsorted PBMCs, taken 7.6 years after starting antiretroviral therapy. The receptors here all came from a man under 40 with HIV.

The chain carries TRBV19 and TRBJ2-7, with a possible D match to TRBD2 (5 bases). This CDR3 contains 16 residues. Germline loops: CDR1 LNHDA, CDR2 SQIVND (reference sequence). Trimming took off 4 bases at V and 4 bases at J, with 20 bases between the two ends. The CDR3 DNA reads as TGTGCCAGTAGTAGCTCCACCTCCGTGACTATGTACGAGCAGTACTTC. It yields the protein CASSSSTSVTMYEQYF.

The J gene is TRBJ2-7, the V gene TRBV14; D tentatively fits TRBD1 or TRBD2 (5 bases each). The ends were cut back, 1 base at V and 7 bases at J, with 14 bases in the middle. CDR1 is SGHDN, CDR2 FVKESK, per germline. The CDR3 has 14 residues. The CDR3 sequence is CASSQGVWDLEQYF. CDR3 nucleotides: TGTGCCAGCAGCCAAGGGGTCTGGGACCTTGAGCAGTACTTC.

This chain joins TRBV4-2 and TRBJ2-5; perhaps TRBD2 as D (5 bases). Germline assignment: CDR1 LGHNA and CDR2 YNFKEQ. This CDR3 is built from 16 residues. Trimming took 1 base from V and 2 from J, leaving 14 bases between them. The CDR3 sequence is CASSQVVAGLQETQYF. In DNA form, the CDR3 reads TGTGCCAGCAGCCAAGTCGTGGCAGGACTTCAAGAGACCCAGTACTTC.

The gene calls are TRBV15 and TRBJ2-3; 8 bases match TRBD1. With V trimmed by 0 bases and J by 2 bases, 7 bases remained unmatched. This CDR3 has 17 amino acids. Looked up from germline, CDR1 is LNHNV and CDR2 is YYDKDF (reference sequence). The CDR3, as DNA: TGTGCCACCAGCAGAGATGATGGGACAGGAATCACAGATACGCAGTATTTT. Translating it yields CATSRDDGTGITDTQYF.

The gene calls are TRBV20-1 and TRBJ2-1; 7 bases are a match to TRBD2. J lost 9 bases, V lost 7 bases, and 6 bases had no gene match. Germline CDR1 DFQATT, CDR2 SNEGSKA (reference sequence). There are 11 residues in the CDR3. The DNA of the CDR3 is TGCAGTGGCGGGGGATCGGGTGAGCAGTTCTTC. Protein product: CSGGGSGEQFF.

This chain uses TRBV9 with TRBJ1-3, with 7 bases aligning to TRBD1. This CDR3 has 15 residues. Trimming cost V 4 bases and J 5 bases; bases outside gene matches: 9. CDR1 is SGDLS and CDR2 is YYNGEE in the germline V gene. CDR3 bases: TGTGCCAGCAGCCCACCCGGGACAGCGAGAAACACCATATATTTT. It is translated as CASSPPGTARNTIYF.

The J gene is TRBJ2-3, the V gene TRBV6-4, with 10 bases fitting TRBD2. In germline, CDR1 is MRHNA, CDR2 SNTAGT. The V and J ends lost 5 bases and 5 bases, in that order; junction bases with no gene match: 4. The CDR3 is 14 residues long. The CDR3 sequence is CASSPLAGLDTQYF. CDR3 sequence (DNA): TGTGCCAGCAGTCCACTAGCGGGATTAGATACGCAGTATTTT.

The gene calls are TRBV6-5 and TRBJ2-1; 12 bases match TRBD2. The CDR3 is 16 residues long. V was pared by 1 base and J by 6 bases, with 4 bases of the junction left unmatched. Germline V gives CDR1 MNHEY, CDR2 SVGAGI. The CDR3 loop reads CASSYLLAGGPNEQFF. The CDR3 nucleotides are TGTGCCAGCAGTTACTTACTAGCGGGGGGCCCCAATGAGCAGTTCTTC.

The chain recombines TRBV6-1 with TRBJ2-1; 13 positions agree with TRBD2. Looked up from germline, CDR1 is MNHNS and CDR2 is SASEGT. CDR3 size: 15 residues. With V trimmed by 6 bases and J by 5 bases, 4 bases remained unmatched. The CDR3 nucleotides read TGTGCCAGCAGGAGGACTAGCGGGGGCAACAATGAGCAGTTCTTC. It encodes CASRRTSGGNNEQFF.